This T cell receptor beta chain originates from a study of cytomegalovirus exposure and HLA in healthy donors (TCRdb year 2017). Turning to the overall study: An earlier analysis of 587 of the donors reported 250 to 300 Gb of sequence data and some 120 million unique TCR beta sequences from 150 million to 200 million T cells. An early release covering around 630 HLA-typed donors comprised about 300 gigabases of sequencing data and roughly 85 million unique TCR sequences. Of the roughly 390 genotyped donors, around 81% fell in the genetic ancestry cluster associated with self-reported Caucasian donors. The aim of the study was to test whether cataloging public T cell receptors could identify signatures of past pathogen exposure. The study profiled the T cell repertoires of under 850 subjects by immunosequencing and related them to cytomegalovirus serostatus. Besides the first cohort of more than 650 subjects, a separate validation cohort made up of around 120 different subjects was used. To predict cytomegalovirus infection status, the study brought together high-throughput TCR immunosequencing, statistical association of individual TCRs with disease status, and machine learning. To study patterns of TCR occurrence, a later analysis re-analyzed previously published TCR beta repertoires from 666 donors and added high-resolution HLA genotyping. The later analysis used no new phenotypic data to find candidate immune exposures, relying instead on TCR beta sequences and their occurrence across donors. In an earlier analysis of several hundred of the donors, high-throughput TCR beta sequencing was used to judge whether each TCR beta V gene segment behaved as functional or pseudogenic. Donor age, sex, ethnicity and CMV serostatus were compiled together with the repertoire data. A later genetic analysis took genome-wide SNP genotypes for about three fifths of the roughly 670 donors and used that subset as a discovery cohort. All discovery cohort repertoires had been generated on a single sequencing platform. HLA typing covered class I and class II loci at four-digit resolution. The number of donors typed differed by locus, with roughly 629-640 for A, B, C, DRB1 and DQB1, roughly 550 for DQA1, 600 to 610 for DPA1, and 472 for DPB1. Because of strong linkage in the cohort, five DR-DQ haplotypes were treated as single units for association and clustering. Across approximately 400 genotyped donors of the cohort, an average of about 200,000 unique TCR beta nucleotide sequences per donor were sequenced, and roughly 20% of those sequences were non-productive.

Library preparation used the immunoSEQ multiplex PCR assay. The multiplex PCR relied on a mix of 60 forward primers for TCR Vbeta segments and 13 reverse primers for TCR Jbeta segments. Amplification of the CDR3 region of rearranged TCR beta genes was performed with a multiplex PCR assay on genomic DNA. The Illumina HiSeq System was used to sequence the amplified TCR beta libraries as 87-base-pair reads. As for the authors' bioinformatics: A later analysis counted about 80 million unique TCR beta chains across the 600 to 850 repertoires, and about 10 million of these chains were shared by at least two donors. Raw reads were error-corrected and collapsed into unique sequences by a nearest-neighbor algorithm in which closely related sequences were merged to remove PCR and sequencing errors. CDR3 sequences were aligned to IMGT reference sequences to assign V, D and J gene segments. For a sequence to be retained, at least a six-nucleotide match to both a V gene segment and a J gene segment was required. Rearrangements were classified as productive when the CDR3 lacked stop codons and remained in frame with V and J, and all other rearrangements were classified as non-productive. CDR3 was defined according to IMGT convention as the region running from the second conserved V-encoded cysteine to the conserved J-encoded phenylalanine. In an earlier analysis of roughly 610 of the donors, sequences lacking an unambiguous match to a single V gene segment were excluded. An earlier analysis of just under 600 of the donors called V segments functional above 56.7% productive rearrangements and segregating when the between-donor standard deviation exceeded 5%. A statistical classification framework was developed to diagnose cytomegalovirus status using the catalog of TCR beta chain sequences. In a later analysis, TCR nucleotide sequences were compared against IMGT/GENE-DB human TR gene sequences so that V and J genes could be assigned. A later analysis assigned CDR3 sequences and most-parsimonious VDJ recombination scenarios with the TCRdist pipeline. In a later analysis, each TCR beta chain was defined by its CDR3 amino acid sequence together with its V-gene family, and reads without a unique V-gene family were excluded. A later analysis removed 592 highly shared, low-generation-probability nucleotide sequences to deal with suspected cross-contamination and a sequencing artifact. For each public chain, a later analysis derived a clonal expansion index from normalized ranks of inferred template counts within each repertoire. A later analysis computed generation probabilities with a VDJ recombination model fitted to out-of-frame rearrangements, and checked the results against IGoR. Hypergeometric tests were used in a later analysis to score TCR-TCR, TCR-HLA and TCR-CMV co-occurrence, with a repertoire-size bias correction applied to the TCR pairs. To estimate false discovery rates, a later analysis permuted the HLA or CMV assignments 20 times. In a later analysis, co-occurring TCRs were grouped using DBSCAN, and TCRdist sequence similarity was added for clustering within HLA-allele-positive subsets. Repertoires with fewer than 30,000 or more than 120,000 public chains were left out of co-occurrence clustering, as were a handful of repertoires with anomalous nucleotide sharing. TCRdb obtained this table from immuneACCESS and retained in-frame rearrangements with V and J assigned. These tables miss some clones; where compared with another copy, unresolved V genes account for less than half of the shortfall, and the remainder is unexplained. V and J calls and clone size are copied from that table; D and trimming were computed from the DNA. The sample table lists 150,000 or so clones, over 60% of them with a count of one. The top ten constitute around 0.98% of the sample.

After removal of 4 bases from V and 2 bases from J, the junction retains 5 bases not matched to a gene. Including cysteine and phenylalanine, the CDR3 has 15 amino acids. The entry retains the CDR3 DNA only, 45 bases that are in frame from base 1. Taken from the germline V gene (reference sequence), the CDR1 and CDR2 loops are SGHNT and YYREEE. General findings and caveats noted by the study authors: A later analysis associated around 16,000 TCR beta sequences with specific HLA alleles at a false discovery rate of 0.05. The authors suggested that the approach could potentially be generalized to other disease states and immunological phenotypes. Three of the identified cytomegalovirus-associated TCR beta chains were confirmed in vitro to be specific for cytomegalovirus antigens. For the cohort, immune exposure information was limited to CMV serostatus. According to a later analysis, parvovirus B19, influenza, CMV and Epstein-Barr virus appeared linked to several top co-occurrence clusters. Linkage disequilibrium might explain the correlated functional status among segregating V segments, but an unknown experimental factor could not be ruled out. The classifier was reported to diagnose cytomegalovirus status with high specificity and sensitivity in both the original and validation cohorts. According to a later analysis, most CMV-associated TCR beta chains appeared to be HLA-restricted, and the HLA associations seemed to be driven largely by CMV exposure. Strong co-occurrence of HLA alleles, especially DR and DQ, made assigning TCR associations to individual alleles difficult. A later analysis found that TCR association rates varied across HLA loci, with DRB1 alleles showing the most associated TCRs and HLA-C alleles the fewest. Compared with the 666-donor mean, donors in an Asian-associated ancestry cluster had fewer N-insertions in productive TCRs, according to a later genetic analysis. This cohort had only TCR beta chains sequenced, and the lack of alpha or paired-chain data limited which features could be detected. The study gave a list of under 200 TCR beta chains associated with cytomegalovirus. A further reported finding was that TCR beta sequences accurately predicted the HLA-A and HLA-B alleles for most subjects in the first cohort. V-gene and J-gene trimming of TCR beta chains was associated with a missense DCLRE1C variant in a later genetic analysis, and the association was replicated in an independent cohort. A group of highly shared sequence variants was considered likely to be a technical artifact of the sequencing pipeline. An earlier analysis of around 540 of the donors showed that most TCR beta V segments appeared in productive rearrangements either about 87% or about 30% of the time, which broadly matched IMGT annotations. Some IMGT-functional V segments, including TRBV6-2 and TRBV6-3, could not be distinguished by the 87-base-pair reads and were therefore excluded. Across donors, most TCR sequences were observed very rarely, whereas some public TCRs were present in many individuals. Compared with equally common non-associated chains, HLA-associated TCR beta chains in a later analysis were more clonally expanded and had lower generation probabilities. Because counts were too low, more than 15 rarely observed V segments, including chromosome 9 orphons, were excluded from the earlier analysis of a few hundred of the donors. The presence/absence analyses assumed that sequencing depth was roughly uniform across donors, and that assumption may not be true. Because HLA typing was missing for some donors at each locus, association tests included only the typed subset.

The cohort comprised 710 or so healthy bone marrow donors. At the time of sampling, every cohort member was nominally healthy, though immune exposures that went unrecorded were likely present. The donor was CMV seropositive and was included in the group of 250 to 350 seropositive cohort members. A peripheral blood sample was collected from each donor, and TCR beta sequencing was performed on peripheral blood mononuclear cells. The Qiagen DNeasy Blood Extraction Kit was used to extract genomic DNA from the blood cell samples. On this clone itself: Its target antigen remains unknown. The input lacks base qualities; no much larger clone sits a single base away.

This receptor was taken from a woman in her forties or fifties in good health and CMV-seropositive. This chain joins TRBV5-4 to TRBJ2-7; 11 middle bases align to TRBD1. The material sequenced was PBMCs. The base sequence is TGTGCCAGCAGCATTGGGGGACAGGGGGCCTACGAGCAGTACTTC. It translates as CASSIGGQGAYEQYF.